The rows below give T cell receptor beta chains drawn from one sample of a study of post-analysis software for immune sequencing data. TCRdb reprocessed the PCR reads with MiXCR, giving one entry per CDR3 protein. The repertoire includes more than 500,000 distinct CDR3 sequences, approximately 31% of them detected once, and roughly 6% sits in the top ten. The sample comprised blood. The receptors originated from a girl under 18 with multiple sclerosis. Both conserved end residues are part of each CDR3. D genes are given only for firm matches. The listing skips clone size in some rows; elsewhere it reads once, few, many or a size class.

V gene,clone size,D gene,J gene,CDR3 protein,CDR3 DNA
TRBV6-1,once,NA,TRBJ2-5,CASRDTRGETQYF,TGTGCCAGCAGGGACACCAGGGGAGAGACCCAGTACTTC
TRBV6-2/TRBV6-3,few,NA,TRBJ2-7,CASSQLASSYEQYF,TGTGCCAGCAGCCAACTAGCAAGCTCCTACGAGCAGTACTTC
TRBV7-3,many,TRBD1,TRBJ2-7,CASSPQGDRVYEQYF,TGTGCCAGCAGCCCCCAAGGGGACAGGGTCTACGAGCAGTACTTC
TRBV7-2,few,NA,TRBJ1-2,CASSLVPGQSNYGYTF,TGTGCCAGCAGCTTAGTCCCAGGCCAATCTAACTATGGCTACACCTTC
TRBV9,NA,NA,TRBJ1-5,CASPVRGNRQPQHF,TGTGCCAGCCCCGTAAGGGGTAATCGCCAGCCCCAGCATTTT
TRBV20-1,NA,NA,TRBJ2-5,CSARDRSWEQYF,TGCAGTGCTCGGGACCGTTCTTGGGAGCAGTACTTC
TRBV12-3/TRBV12-4,few,NA,TRBJ2-5,CASRLGGQETQYF,TGTGCCAGCAGACTCGGGGGCCAAGAGACCCAGTACTTC
TRBV7-9,NA,TRBD1,TRBJ1-1,CASSLAQTGGTEAFF,TGTGCCAGCAGCTTAGCGCAGACAGGGGGTACTGAAGCTTTCTTT
TRBV4-1,NA,TRBD2,TRBJ2-7,CASSQVKAGAADEQYF,TGCGCCAGCAGCCAAGTGAAAGCGGGGGCCGCCGACGAGCAGTACTTC
TRBV4-2,NA,TRBD2,TRBJ2-4,CASSQDERGGGTIQYF,TGTGCCAGCAGCCAAGACGAGCGGGGGGGCGGGACCATTCAGTACTTC
TRBV5-1,NA,NA,TRBJ1-1,CASSSRAGPEGTEAFF,TGCGCCAGCAGCTCTCGAGCCGGGCCAGAGGGCACTGAAGCTTTCTTT
TRBV12-3/TRBV12-4,few,TRBD1,TRBJ1-5,CASKLMGQGTGQPQHF,TGTGCCAGCAAACTGATGGGACAGGGGACGGGGCAGCCCCAGCATTTT
TRBV5-1,NA,NA,TRBJ2-4,CASSAGALGGGLQYF,TGCGCCAGCAGCGCCGGAGCCTTGGGCGGCGGGCTTCAGTACTTC
TRBV2,NA,NA,TRBJ2-1,CASSGQVYNEQFF,TGTGCCAGCAGCGGCCAGGTCTACAATGAGCAGTTCTTC
TRBV29-1,few,TRBD2,TRBJ2-5,CSSRGLAGEQETQYF,TGCAGCAGTCGGGGACTAGCGGGGGAACAAGAGACCCAGTACTTC
TRBV4-1,NA,NA,TRBJ1-5,CASSQDQRGGRVYQPQHF,TGCGCCAGCAGCCAAGATCAAAGGGGGGGGCGGGTGTATCAGCCCCAGCATTTT
TRBV20-1,NA,NA,TRBJ2-3,CGATNLARRTDTQYF,TGCGGTGCTACCAATCTAGCCCGGAGGACAGATACGCAGTATTTT
TRBV5-1,NA,NA,TRBJ1-1,CATKALGMSTEAFF,TGCGCCACCAAAGCTCTGGGTATGAGCACTGAAGCTTTCTTT
TRBV2,NA,NA,TRBJ2-1,CASSELQGANEQFF,TGTGCCAGCAGTGAACTACAGGGAGCCAATGAGCAGTTCTTC
TRBV6-5,NA,NA,TRBJ2-3,CASSYRSGTDTQYF,TGTGCCAGCAGTTACCGGAGTGGCACAGATACGCAGTATTTT
TRBV10-3,NA,NA,TRBJ2-3,CAISESASSGSTDTQYF,TGTGCCATCAGTGAGTCGGCGTCGTCCGGGTCCACAGATACGCAGTATTTT
TRBV7-9,few,TRBD2,TRBJ2-7,CASSLGGDLSYEQYF,TGTGCCAGCAGCTTGGGAGGGGACCTCTCCTACGAGCAGTACTTC
TRBV6-1,NA,NA,TRBJ1-6,CASSENNLGVGGSPLHF,TGTGCCAGCAGTGAGAACAACTTAGGGGTGGGGGGGTCACCCCTCCACTTT